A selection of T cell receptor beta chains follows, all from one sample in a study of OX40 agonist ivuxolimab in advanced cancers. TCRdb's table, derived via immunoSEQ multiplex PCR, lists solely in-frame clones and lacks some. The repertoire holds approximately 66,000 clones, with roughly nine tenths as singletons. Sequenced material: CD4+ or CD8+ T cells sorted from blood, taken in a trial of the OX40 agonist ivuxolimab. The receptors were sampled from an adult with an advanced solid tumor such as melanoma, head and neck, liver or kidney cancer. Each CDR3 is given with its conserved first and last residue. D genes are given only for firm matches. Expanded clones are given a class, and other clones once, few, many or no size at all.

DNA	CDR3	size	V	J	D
TGTGCCAGCAGCTCCGGGACAGGGGACAGTGGGGAGCAGTACTTC	CASSSGTGDSGEQYF	.	TRBV7-9	TRBJ2-7	TRBD1
TGTGCCAGTAGTACCATAGCGGGGGGGTCCAATGAGCAGTTCTTC	CASSTIAGGSNEQFF	.	TRBV19	TRBJ2-1	TRBD2
TGTGCCAGCAGTTACTCCCCTGGAAACACCATATATTTT	CASSYSPGNTIYF	.	TRBV6-5	TRBJ1-3	.
TGTGCCAGCAGCTTAGATAGCAGGGGCAGACTTTCCTACAATGAGCAGTTCTTC	CASSLDSRGRLSYNEQFF	.	TRBV7-2	TRBJ2-1	.
TGTGCCAGTAGTATATGGAACGGCTATGGCTACACCTTC	CASSIWNGYGYTF	.	TRBV19	TRBJ1-2	.
TGTGCCAGTAGTCCCTGGCAGGGGGCTAGCGAGCAGTACTTC	CASSPWQGASEQYF	once	TRBV19	TRBJ2-7	TRBD1
TGTGCCAGTAGTATCCCCGGGGTGAGCGGGACCTACAATGAGCAGTTCTTC	CASSIPGVSGTYNEQFF	once	TRBV19	TRBJ2-1	TRBD2
TGCGCCAGCAGCCAATCGGGAGGGCCTGGCGGGGAGCTGTTTTTT	CASSQSGGPGGELFF	.	TRBV4-1	TRBJ2-2	TRBD2
TGTGCCAGTACCCGGGAGCCTGGAAACACCATATATTTT	CASTREPGNTIYF	once	TRBV19	TRBJ1-3	.
TGTGCCAGCAGTTTGGATGGGTACGGTGAGCAGTTCTTC	CASSLDGYGEQFF	.	TRBV28	TRBJ2-1	.
TGTGCCAGCAGCCTACAGGCACTAGCGGGGTTGACAGATACGCAGTATTTT	CASSLQALAGLTDTQYF	.	TRBV5-4	TRBJ2-3	TRBD2
TGTGCCAGCAGTCCTAGCGGGAGGAATGAGCAGTTCTTC	CASSPSGRNEQFF	.	TRBV14	TRBJ2-1	TRBD2
TGCGCCAGCATTTGTCCCGAGTGGACGAACACCGGGGAGCTGTTTTTT	CASICPEWTNTGELFF	.	TRBV23-1	TRBJ2-2	.
TGTGCCAGCTCACCACCGGGCGGCCTAAGGAAATCCGGGGAGCTGTTTTTT	CASSPPGGLRKSGELFF	.	TRBV18	TRBJ2-2	.
TGTGCCAGCAGCGTATATAGCGGGGGGGCCGATCACAATGAGCAGTTCTTC	CASSVYSGGADHNEQFF	.	TRBV6-4	TRBJ2-1	TRBD2
TGTGCCAGCTCAACAGGGACTGGAAACACCATATATTTT	CASSTGTGNTIYF	.	TRBV19	TRBJ1-3	.
TGTGCCAGCAGTTTCGCGGGGAACTCCTACGAGCAGTACTTC	CASSFAGNSYEQYF	.	TRBV28	TRBJ2-7	.
TGTGCCAGCAGTTTCAGGACAGGGACTTCCTACGAGCAGTACTTC	CASSFRTGTSYEQYF	.	TRBV27	TRBJ2-7	TRBD1
TGTGCCAGTAGTCCCTCACGGCAGGGAGGGATGACGAGCACTGAAGCTTTCTTT	CASSPSRQGGMTSTEAFF	.	TRBV19	TRBJ1-1	.
TGTGCCTGGGACTGCTTAAACAATGAGCAGTTCTTC	CAWDCLNNEQFF	.	TRBV28	TRBJ2-1	.
TGTGCCAGCAGTGTTATACCGACAGGGCAGGGAAGCGAGCAGTACTTC	CASSVIPTGQGSEQYF	.	TRBV27	TRBJ2-7	TRBD1
TGTGCCAGCAGCTTAAGGCAGTCACGGTCGTTCTTC	CASSLRQSRSFF	.	TRBV5-6	TRBJ2-1	.
TGTGCCAGCAGCTCCGGGACAGGGAAAGGAAACACCATATATTTT	CASSSGTGKGNTIYF	.	TRBV7-8	TRBJ1-3	TRBD1
TGTGCCTGGGAAAGTCAGGGGGGCACTGAAGCTTTCTTT	CAWESQGGTEAFF	.	TRBV30	TRBJ1-1	TRBD1
TGTGCCTGGGGTCCTGGCCCGGGACAGCTCGACCCCGGGGAGCTGTTTTTT	CAWGPGPGQLDPGELFF	.	TRBV30	TRBJ2-2	TRBD1
TGTGCCAGCAGCTTAGGGATTACAGGGTTATCCTACGAGCAGTACTTC	CASSLGITGLSYEQYF	.	TRBV7-9	TRBJ2-7	.
TGTGCCAGCAGTTCTAGGGTGGCAGGGGGCCCAGATACGCAGTATTTT	CASSSRVAGGPDTQYF	.	TRBV27	TRBJ2-3	TRBD1
TGTGCCAGCAGACCCGAGGGGCACAGGGGGGCTGATGAACTGTTTTTT	CASRPEGHRGADELFF	.	TRBV27	TRBJ1-4	TRBD1
TGTGCCAGTAGCCCACAGACAGGGAGCCAAGAGACCCAGTACTTC	CASSPQTGSQETQYF	.	TRBV19	TRBJ2-5	TRBD1
TGTGCCACCCGCCACACGCTGGATGAGGACAATGAGCAGTTCTTC	CATRHTLDEDNEQFF	.	TRBV15	TRBJ2-1	.
TGTGCCAGCAGCTTACCCACCGGGACAGGGCTGTACAATGAGCAGTTCTTC	CASSLPTGTGLYNEQFF	once	TRBV7-9	TRBJ2-1	TRBD1
TGTGCCAGCAGACAGGGAGGGACCGGGGAGCTGTTTTTT	CASRQGGTGELFF	.	TRBV11-2	TRBJ2-2	.
TGTGCCACCAGCAGAGTAGCGGCTAGCAATCAGCCCCAGCATTTT	CATSRVAASNQPQHF	.	TRBV15	TRBJ1-5	.
TGTGCCAGCGGACAGATTAACACTGAAGCTTTCTTT	CASGQINTEAFF	.	TRBV2	TRBJ1-1	.
TGTGCCACCAGCAGGGGGGAGGGGGGAACGAGTGAAGCTTTCTTT	CATSRGEGGTSEAFF	.	TRBV15	TRBJ1-1	.
TGTGCCACCAGCAGGAGGCGGGGGACTGAAGCTTTCTTT	CATSRRRGTEAFF	.	TRBV15	TRBJ1-1	.
TGTGCCAGCAGCTTGGTGTTGAAGAACACTGAAGCTTTCTTT	CASSLVLKNTEAFF	.	TRBV7-9	TRBJ1-1	.
TGTGCCAGCAGCATCCAGGATCAGCCCCAGCATTTT	CASSIQDQPQHF	.	TRBV7-9	TRBJ1-5	.
TGTGCTAGTGGTTCGGACTCAGGACTAGCGGGGGGCCAAGAGACCCAGTACTTC	CASGSDSGLAGGQETQYF	.	TRBV12-5	TRBJ2-5	TRBD2
TGTGCCAGTAGTATAGAAGACCCCTTCCTCTCTGGAAACACCATATATTTT	CASSIEDPFLSGNTIYF	.	TRBV19	TRBJ1-3	.
TGTGCCAGCAGCCCCACCCTACGGGTCACTGAAGCTTTCTTT	CASSPTLRVTEAFF	.	TRBV5-6	TRBJ1-1	.
TGCGCCAGCAGCCAAGGACGCACCCTTTACAATGAGCAGTTCTTC	CASSQGRTLYNEQFF	.	TRBV4-1	TRBJ2-1	.
TGTGCCAGCAGTTTTTCATCGAACACTGAAGCTTTCTTT	CASSFSSNTEAFF	once	TRBV27	TRBJ1-1	.